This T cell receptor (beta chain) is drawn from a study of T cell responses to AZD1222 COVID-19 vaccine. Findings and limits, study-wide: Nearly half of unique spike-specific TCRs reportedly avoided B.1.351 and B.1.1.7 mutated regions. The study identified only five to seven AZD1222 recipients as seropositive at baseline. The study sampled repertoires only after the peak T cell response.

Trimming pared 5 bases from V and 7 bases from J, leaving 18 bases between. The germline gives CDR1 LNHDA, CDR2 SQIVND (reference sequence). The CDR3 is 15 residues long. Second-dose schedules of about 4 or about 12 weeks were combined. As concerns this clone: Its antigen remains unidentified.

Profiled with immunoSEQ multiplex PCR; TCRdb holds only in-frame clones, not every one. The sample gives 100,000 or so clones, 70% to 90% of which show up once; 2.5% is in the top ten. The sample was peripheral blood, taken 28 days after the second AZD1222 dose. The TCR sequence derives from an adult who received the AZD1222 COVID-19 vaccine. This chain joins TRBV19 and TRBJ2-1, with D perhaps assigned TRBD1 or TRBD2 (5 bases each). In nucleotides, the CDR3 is TGTGCCAGTAGTCAGCCACCGGGACCCCGGAATGAGCAGTTCTTC. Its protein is CASSQPPGPRNEQFF.